This entry concerns a single TCR beta chain. Its antigen is not identified. Sequenced by immunoSEQ multiplex PCR; TCRdb stores in-frame clones only, minus some. The sample holds tens of thousands of clones, around 90% seen once. These data belong to a study of graft-versus-host responses after intestinal transplantation. About the research overall: The whole recipient group had anti-thymocyte globulin induction followed by tacrolimus and steroids for roughly 3 years.

General observations from the study: Across patients carrying graft-donor T cell macrochimerism, allografts held high graft-versus-host to host-versus-graft clonal ratios. GvH clones were found in recipient marrow; some appeared first in ileum or blood. Circulating GvH clone levels at their peak were associated with HvG declines (early post-transplant).

Germline CDR1 MNHNS, CDR2 SASEGT. Unmatched junction bases numbered 8, after V lost 2 bases and J lost 5 bases. The CDR3 length is 17 residues. The specimen was unstimulated CD8+ T cells sorted from spleen or lymph node cells, collected before transplant. This receptor was obtained from a human donor who was the organ donor for an intestinal transplant. The V and J genes are TRBV6-1 and TRBJ2-2, with 10 nucleotides matching TRBD2. CDR3 sequence: CASSELKLAGVTGELFF. The CDR3 nucleotides are TGTGCCAGCAGTGAACTCAAGCTAGCGGGGGTGACCGGGGAGCTGTTTTTT.